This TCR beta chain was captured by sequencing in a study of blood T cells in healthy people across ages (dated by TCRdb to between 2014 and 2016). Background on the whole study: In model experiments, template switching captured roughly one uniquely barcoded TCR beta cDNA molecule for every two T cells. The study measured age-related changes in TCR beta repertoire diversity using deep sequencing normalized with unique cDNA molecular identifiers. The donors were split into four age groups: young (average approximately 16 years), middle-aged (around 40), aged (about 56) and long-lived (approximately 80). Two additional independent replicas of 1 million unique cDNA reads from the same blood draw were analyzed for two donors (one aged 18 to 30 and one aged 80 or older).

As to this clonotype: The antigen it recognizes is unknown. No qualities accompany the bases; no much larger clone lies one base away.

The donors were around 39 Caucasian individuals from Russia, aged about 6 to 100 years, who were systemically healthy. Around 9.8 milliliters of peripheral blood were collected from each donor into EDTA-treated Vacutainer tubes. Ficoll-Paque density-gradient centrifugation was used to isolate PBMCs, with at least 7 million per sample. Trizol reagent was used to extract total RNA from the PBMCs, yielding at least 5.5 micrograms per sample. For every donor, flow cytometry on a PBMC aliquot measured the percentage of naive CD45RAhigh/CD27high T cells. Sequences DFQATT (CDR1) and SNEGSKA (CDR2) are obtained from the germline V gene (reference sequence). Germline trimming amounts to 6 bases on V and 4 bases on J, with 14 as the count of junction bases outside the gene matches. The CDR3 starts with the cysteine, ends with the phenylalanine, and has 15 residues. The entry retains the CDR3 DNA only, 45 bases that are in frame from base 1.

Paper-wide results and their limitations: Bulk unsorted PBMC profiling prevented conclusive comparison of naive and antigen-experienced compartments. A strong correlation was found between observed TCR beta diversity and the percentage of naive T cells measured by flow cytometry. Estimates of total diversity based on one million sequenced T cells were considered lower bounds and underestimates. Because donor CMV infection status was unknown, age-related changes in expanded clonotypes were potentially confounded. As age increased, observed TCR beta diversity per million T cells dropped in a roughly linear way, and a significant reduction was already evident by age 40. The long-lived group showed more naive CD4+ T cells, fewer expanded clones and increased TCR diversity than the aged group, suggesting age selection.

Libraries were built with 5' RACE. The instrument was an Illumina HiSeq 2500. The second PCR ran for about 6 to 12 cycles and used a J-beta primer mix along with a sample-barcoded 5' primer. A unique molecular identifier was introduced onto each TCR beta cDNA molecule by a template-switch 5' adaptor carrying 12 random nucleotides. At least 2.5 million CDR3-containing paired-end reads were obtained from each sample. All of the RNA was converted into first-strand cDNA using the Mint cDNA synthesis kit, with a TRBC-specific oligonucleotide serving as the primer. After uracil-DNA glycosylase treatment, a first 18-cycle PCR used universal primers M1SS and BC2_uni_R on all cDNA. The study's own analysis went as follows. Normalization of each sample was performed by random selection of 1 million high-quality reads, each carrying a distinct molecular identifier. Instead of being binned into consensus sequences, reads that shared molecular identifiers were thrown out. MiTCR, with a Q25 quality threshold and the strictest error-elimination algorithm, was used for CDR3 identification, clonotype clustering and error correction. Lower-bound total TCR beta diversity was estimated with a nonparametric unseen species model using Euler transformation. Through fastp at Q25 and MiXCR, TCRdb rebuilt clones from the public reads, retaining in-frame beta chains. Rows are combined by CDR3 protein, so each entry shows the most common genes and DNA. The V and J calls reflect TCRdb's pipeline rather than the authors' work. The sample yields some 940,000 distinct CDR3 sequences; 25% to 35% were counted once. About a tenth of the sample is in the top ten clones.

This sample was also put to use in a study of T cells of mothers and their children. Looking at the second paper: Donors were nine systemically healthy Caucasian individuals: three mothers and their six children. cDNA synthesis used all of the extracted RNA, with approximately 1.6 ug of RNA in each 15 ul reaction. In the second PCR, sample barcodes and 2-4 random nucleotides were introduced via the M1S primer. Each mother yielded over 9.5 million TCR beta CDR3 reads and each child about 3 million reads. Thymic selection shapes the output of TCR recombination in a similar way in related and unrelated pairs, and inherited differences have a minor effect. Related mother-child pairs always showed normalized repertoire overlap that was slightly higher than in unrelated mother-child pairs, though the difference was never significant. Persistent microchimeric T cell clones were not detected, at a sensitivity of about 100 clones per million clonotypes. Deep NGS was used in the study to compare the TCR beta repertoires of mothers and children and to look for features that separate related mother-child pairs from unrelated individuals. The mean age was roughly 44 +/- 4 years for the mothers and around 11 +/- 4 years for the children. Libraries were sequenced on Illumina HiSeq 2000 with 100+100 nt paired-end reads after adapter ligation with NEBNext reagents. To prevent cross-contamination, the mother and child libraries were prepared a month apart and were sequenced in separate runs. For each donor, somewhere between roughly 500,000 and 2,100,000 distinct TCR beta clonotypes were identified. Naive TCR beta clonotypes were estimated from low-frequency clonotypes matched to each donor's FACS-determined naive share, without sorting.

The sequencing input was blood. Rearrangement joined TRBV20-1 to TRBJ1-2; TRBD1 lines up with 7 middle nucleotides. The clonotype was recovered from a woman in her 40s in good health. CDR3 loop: CSAPLSRDRSYGYTF. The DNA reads TGCAGTGCCCCACTGTCCCGGGACAGAAGCTATGGCTACACCTTC.